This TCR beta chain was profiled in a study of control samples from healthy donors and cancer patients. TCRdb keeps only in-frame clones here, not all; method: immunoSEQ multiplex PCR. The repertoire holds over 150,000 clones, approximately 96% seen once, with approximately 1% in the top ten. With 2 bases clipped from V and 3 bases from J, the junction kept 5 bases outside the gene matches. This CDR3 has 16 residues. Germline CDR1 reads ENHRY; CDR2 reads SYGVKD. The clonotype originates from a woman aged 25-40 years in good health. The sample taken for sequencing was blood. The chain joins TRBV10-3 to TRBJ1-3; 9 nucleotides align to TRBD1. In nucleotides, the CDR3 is TGTGCCATCAGTGAGAAGGGACAGGGATTTGGAAACACCATATATTTT. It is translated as CAISEKGQGFGNTIYF.